Included here is one T cell receptor (beta chain) sequence, with context. The CDR3 is 15 amino acids. The germline V gene encodes CDR1 SGHRS and CDR2 YFSETQ. V was cut by 2 bases and J by 4 bases, with 15 bases left in between. This entry belongs to a study of blood T cell repertoires in COVID-19. Whole-study context: The origin of the acute and convalescent COVID-19 samples was the United States, Italy and Spain.

The method was immunoSEQ multiplex PCR; TCRdb's version includes in-frame clones alone and lacks a portion of them. The sample consists of 250,000 to 300,000 clones, around 87% of them appearing once. Sequencing was performed on peripheral blood. The V and J genes are TRBV5-1 and TRBJ1-1; a weak D match, TRBD1 (6 bases). This sequence was found in a woman aged 45-65 years who had recovered from COVID-19. CDR3 DNA: TGCGCCAGCAGCTTTACAGGGCCCCGGGTCACTGAAGCTTTCTTT. Residues: CASSFTGPRVTEAFF.